Listed below are T cell receptor beta chains from one sample, sequenced in a study of T cells in Graves' hyperthyroidism and ophthalmopathy. TCRdb ran MiXCR on the multiplex PCR reads and lists one entry per CDR3 protein. The repertoire consists of a few hundred thousand distinct CDR3 sequences, with approximately 18% occurring once and the leading ten covering under 45%. Material: blood. The receptor set was obtained from a man aged 50-60 years with Graves' ophthalmopathy. Each CDR3 is given with its conserved first and last residue.

TRBV4-1	TRBJ2-2	CASSPWTGLDTGELFF
TRBV11-3	TRBJ2-5	CASSIPSGRVQETQYF
TRBV28	TRBJ2-7	CASSLGGVYEQYF
TRBV20-1	TRBJ2-5	CSVPEAFGGETQYF
TRBV3-1	TRBJ1-4	CASSAGYGATNEKLFF
TRBV28	TRBJ1-2	CASRTSGGAGYGYTF
TRBV6-1	TRBJ1-5	CASSSLRSNQPQHF
TRBV10-3	TRBJ1-2	CAITDRGYGYTF
TRBV28	TRBJ2-2	CASTLTGGGSGELFF
TRBV12-3/TRBV12-4	TRBJ1-5	CASSIDTSGQPQHF
TRBV9	TRBJ2-1	CASSPNPSGRAANEQFF
TRBV6-4	TRBJ1-5	CASSDSFNNQPQHF
TRBV7-9	TRBJ2-3	CASSPRAGTDTQYF
TRBV19	TRBJ2-2	CASRSLAGRSGELFF
TRBV6-2/TRBV6-3	TRBJ2-7	CASRARGRYEQYF
TRBV7-9	TRBJ1-2	CASSVTNYGYTF
TRBV7-6	TRBJ2-5	CASSRGLAGGDPQYF
TRBV10-3	TRBJ2-7	CAISDERRPYEQYF
TRBV24-1	TRBJ1-5	CATSDQDRGRVNQPQHF
TRBV6-5	TRBJ1-4	CASSYQNEKLFF
TRBV19	TRBJ2-2	CASSSGRAYGELFF
TRBV15	TRBJ1-1	CATSKRQGGTEAFF
TRBV20-1	TRBJ2-5	CSAQHEVQETQYF
TRBV20-1	TRBJ2-7	CSARGRAGEQYF